This is a list of T cell receptor beta chains from one sample in a study of cytomegalovirus exposure and HLA in healthy donors. Only in-frame clones appear in the TCRdb table, and some are missing; sequencing was by immunoSEQ multiplex PCR. The data show 100,000 or so clones, roughly 72% seen once. Sample: PBMCs. The receptors were gathered from a man younger than 40 in good health and CMV-seropositive. Each CDR3 is given with its conserved first and last residue. D genes are given only for firm matches. The listing skips clone size in some rows; elsewhere it reads once, few, many or a size class.

J,V,D,size,CDR3,DNA
TRBJ2-5,TRBV19,-,-,CASSTRVEETQYF,TGTGCCAGTAGTACCAGGGTGGAAGAGACCCAGTACTTC
TRBJ1-2,TRBV6-1,-,-,CASSERDIGYTF,TGTGCCAGCAGTGAGAGGGACATCGGCTACACCTTC
TRBJ2-1,TRBV5-8,-,-,CASSLRGIGEQFF,TGTGCCAGCAGCTTGCGGGGAATCGGGGAGCAGTTCTTC
TRBJ2-3,TRBV5-6,-,-,CASSLGGSDTQYF,TGTGCCAGCAGCTTGGGAGGCTCAGATACGCAGTATTTT
TRBJ2-6,TRBV28,TRBD2,-,CASSLYASGRLSGANVLTF,TGTGCCAGCAGTTTATATGCTAGCGGGAGGTTGTCTGGGGCCAACGTCCTGACTTTC
TRBJ1-1,TRBV5-1,-,-,CASSLGVVNTEAFF,TGCGCCAGCAGCTTAGGGGTGGTGAACACTGAAGCTTTCTTT
TRBJ2-5,TRBV4-1,TRBD2,-,CASSQDLAGLETQYF,TGCGCCAGCAGCCAAGATTTAGCGGGGCTGGAGACCCAGTACTTC
TRBJ1-2,TRBV4-1,TRBD1,-,CASSQPSTGSYGYTF,TGCGCCAGCAGCCAACCTTCGACAGGGTCCTATGGCTACACCTTC
TRBJ1-5,TRBV15,-,once,CATSRGGENQPQHF,TGTGCCACCAGCCGGGGGGGGGAGAATCAGCCCCAGCATTTT
TRBJ2-2,TRBV6-1,-,-,CASRGRGTGELFF,TGTGCCAGCAGGGGGCGCGGCACCGGGGAGCTGTTTTTT
TRBJ1-2,TRBV27,TRBD1,-,CASSYTGTGYGYTF,TGTGCCAGCAGTTACACCGGGACAGGTTATGGCTACACCTTC
TRBJ1-1,TRBV7-9,TRBD1,-,CASSPRTGPGRAFF,TGTGCCAGCAGCCCAAGGACAGGGCCCGGGCGAGCTTTCTTT
TRBJ2-1,TRBV7-9,TRBD1,-,CASSLTGSSYNEQFF,TGTGCCAGCAGCCTGACAGGGAGCTCCTACAATGAGCAGTTCTTC
TRBJ2-7,TRBV6-6,TRBD2,-,CASTGLAGKNEQYF,TGTGCCAGCACGGGACTAGCGGGCAAGAACGAGCAGTACTTC
TRBJ2-5,TRBV9,-,-,CASSVDPPLQETQYF,TGTGCCAGCAGCGTAGATCCCCCACTCCAAGAGACCCAGTACTTC
TRBJ1-5,TRBV7-9,-,few,CASSPRDSWQPQHF,TGTGCCAGCAGCCCCCGGGACTCATGGCAGCCCCAGCATTTT
TRBJ2-7,TRBV19,TRBD1,-,CASGQGTSSEQYF,TGTGCCAGCGGACAGGGGACCTCTTCCGAGCAGTACTTC
TRBJ1-3,TRBV21-1,-,-,CASSLEAGGNTIYF,TGTGCCAGCAGCCTCGAGGCAGGGGGAAACACCATATATTTT
TRBJ1-4,TRBV18,TRBD1,few,CASSPTTGLNEKLFF,TGTGCCAGCTCACCTACGACAGGGCTGAATGAAAAACTGTTTTTT
TRBJ1-4,TRBV28,TRBD1,once,CASSLGGTVSNEKLFF,TGTGCCAGCAGTTTAGGTGGGACAGTTAGCAATGAAAAACTGTTTTTT
TRBJ1-1,TRBV5-5,-,few,CASSLQIMNTEAFF,TGTGCCAGCAGCTTACAGATCATGAACACTGAAGCTTTCTTT
TRBJ2-5,TRBV7-9,-,-,CASSLGGNQETQYF,TGTGCCAGCAGCTTGGGGGGTAATCAAGAGACCCAGTACTTC
TRBJ2-2,TRBV5-6,-,-,CASSLVTGWELFF,TGTGCCAGCAGCTTGGTAACGGGGTGGGAGCTGTTTTTT
TRBJ2-7,TRBV6-5,-,-,CASSHPQDEQYF,TGTGCCAGCAGCCACCCCCAGGACGAGCAGTACTTC
TRBJ1-2,TRBV6-1,TRBD1,-,CASSEAKTGDNYGYTF,TGTGCCAGCAGTGAAGCTAAGACAGGGGATAACTATGGCTACACCTTC
TRBJ2-1,TRBV7-9,-,-,CASLEINEQFF,TGTGCCAGCCTCGAGATCAATGAGCAGTTCTTC